These 28 T cell receptor beta chains originate from one sample sequenced in a study of CD8+ T cells in alopecia areata. Following RNA extraction, reverse transcription yielded cDNA that acted as the sequencing template. Method: immunoSEQ multiplex PCR; TCRdb's copy keeps in-frame clones and lacks some. The profile shows 150,000 to 200,000 clones, more than 55% of them singletons. Treatment specified: oral pan-JAK inhibitor, 5-10 mg twice daily. The material was CD4+ T cells sorted from blood, obtained around week 49, from a patient treated with tofacitinib. Every receptor here comes from a human donor with alopecia areata.

The chain is built from TRBV2 and TRBJ2-5; 7 bases are a match to TRBD1. Germline assignment: CDR1 SNHLY and CDR2 FYNNEI. The CDR3 sequence is 15 residues long. V trimming: 6 bases; J trimming: 1 base; junction bases outside the gene matches: 8. The CDR3 here is CASRWGQPLQETQYF. The CDR3 DNA sequence: TGTGCCAGCAGGTGGGGACAGCCCCTCCAAGAGACCCAGTACTTC.

A few counts support this clone. This chain links TRBV29-1 with TRBJ2-2; D gene unclear. The ends were cut back, 3 bases at V and 7 bases at J, with 12 bases in the middle. CDR3 size: 13 residues. Germline loops: CDR1 SQVTM, CDR2 ANQGSEA. The CDR3 region has the DNA TGCAGCGTTGAGGAACTCGGTTTCGGGGAGCTGTTTTTT. This encodes CSVEELGFGELFF.

Concerning this clone itself: Other DNA sequences in this specimen translate into the identical CDR3. V is TRBV29-1 and J is TRBJ2-3; 7 positions agree with TRBD1. The CDR3 is made up of 13 amino acids. Germline V gene sequence: CDR1 SQVTM, CDR2 ANQGSEA. J gave up 0 bases and V 5 bases, and 2 bases lay outside the gene matches. CDR3 amino acids: CSVRGRSTDTQYF. In DNA form, the CDR3 reads TGCAGCGTTAGGGGGCGCAGCACAGATACGCAGTATTTT.

The chain couples TRBV5-1 to TRBJ2-1; 9 nucleotides agree with TRBD1. Trimming took 4 bases from V and 6 from J; bases not matched to a gene: 11. Germline-derived CDR1 and CDR2 are SGHRS and YFSETQ. The CDR3 totals 16 residues. The CDR3 sequence: CASSPLGQGTGNEQFF. In DNA form, the CDR3 reads TGCGCCAGCAGCCCCCTAGGACAGGGGACAGGCAATGAGCAGTTCTTC.

This clone showed up just a few times. The V and J genes are TRBV4-3 and TRBJ2-7, with TRBD2 matching 8 bases. Germline CDR1 is LGHNA and CDR2 is YSLEER. The length of the CDR3 is 15 residues. V lost 0 bases and J lost 9; bases outside the gene matches: 10. CDR3 bases: TGCGCCAGCAGCCAAGATAACGGCGGGGGGAGAGGGCAGTACTTC. This codes for CASSQDNGGGRGQYF.

This clone turned up a few times. The same CDR3 arises from other DNA sequences in this sample as well. The rearrangement links TRBV20-1 to TRBJ1-1; D not resolved. V gave up 4 bases and J gave up 2 bases, with 5 bases separating them. Germline V lookup: CDR1 DFQATT, CDR2 SNEGSKA (reference sequence). The CDR3 loop spans 11 amino acids. The DNA for the CDR3 is TGCAGTGCTATGGCCAACACTGAAGCTTTCTTT. It yields the protein CSAMANTEAFF.

The CDR3 loop is CATRQGTDTQYF. The CDR3 coding sequence is TGTGCCACCCGCCAGGGCACAGATACGCAGTATTTT. J is TRBJ2-3 and V is TRBV19, with D uncertain. Per the germline V gene, CDR1 is LNHDA and CDR2 is SQIVND (reference sequence). This CDR3 spans 12 amino acids. Trimming took off 10 bases at V and 1 base at J, with 9 bases between the two ends. Based on the CDR3 plus reference TRBV19 and TRBJ2-3, the full variable domain is DGGITQSPKYLFRKEGQNVTLSCEQNLNHDAMYWYRQDPGQGLRLIYYSQIVNDFQKGDIAEGYSVSREKKESFPLTVTSAQKNPTAFYLCATRQGTDTQYFGPGTRLTVL.

This clone was seen a single time. This chain connects TRBV7-9 to TRBJ1-1; TRBD1 might be the D (5 bases). This CDR3 region has 15 residues. V dropped 2 bases and J dropped 0 bases, with 10 bases sitting between them. CDR1 SEHNR and CDR2 FQNEAQ come from the germline V gene (reference sequence). The CDR3 spells CASSLLGGLNTEAFF. DNA of the CDR3: TGTGCCAGCAGCTTATTGGGGGGACTGAACACTGAAGCTTTCTTT.

The chain combines TRBV7-2 with TRBJ2-3; D remains unclear. This CDR3 is built from 16 residues. In germline, CDR1 is SGHTA, CDR2 FQGNSA. The V and J ends lost 0 bases and 0 bases respectively, with 10 bases between them. CDR3 nucleotides: TGTGCCAGCAGCTTAGCGCTTTCAGTAAGCACAGATACGCAGTATTTT. This sequence encodes CASSLALSVSTDTQYF.

V and J are TRBV5-6 and TRBJ1-3; D unclear. From germline, CDR1 is SGHDT and CDR2 YYEEEE. The CDR3 covers 13 residues. V lost 1 base and J 4 bases, leaving 6 bases between the germline ends. CDR3 sequence: CASSLYEGNTIYF. CDR3 DNA sequence: TGTGCCAGCAGCTTGTACGAGGGAAACACCATATATTTT.

This clone has just a few counts. The V and J genes are TRBV19 and TRBJ1-1; D is possibly TRBD1 (5 bases). V lost 7 bases and J 1 base, leaving 16 bases between the germline ends. The CDR3 is 15 amino acids. Per the germline V gene, CDR1 is LNHDA and CDR2 is SQIVND (reference sequence). CDR3 amino acids: CASTLGAAWNTEAFF. CDR3 sequence (DNA): TGTGCCAGTACCCTAGGGGCAGCTTGGAACACTGAAGCTTTCTTT.

This clone was seen just once. The chain joins TRBV19 to TRBJ2-3, with 9 bases aligning to TRBD2. The CDR3 runs to 16 residues. Germline trimming cut 4 bases from V and 2 bases from J; bases unmatched to any gene: 7. Germline CDR1 is LNHDA and CDR2 is SQIVND (reference sequence). CDR3 sequence (DNA): TGTGCCAGTAGTAGAGGGGCTAGCGGGATCACAGATACGCAGTATTTT. It encodes CASSRGASGITDTQYF.

The J gene is TRBJ2-3, the V gene TRBV4-1, with 7 bases aligning to TRBD1. The CDR3 spans 15 residues. Germline values: CDR1 MGHRA, CDR2 YSYEKL. The trim removed 4 bases at V and 6 bases at J, leaving 10 bases unmatched. CDR3: CASSRDRVDGDTQYF. CDR3 bases: TGCGCCAGCAGCCGCGACAGGGTTGACGGGGATACGCAGTATTTT.

J is TRBJ1-2 and V is TRBV4-1; a possible D gene is TRBD1 (5 bases). This CDR3 has 13 residues. Looked up from germline, CDR1 is MGHRA and CDR2 is YSYEKL. V was pared by 1 base and J by 8 bases, with 11 bases between. CDR3 in amino acids: CASSQATAPGYTF. The CDR3 nucleotides read TGCGCCAGCAGCCAAGCGACAGCGCCCGGCTACACCTTC.

The genes are TRBV9 and TRBJ2-2; no firm D call. Between the trimmed V and J ends, which lost 0 bases and 2 bases, there was a span of 8 bases. Germline CDR1 reads SGDLS; CDR2 reads YYNGEE. There are 15 residues in the CDR3. CDR3 loop: CASSVVQRNTGELFF. The DNA for the CDR3 is TGTGCCAGCAGCGTAGTCCAGAGAAACACCGGGGAGCTGTTTTTT.

The table lists this clone with a few counts. The chain links TRBV2 to TRBJ2-7; D unclear. The CDR3 runs to 14 residues. The germline V gene encodes CDR1 SNHLY and CDR2 FYNNEI. With 7 bases removed from V and 2 bases from J, the gap between germline ends came to 15 bases. CDR3 region: CASTANPGPYEQYF. CDR3 DNA sequence: TGTGCCAGCACAGCCAACCCAGGCCCCTACGAGCAGTACTTC.

This rearrangement joins TRBV15 to TRBJ2-7; the D gene is possibly TRBD1 (5 bases). CDR1 and CDR2 from the germline V gene are LNHNV and YYDKDF (reference sequence). The CDR3 length is 13 residues. V dropped 0 bases and J dropped 6 bases, with 9 bases sitting between them. The CDR3 DNA reads as TGTGCCACCAGCAGAGACAGGGTCGGCGAGCAGTACTTC. This codes for CATSRDRVGEQYF.

The chain links TRBV29-1 to TRBJ1-2; TRBD1 agrees at 8 bases. V gave up 4 bases and J gave up 6 bases; unmatched junction bases: 13. CDR1 and CDR2 from the germline V gene are SQVTM and ANQGSEA. The CDR3 consists of 15 residues. Here the CDR3 DNA reads TGCAGCGTTGTTCGGCAGGGGGCAGCTTCCGATGGCTACACCTTC. This sequence encodes CSVVRQGAASDGYTF.

The chain has TRBV29-1 and TRBJ2-6; the D is unclear. The CDR3 runs 15 residues. Germline CDR1 and CDR2: SQVTM and ANQGSEA. V was clipped by 3 bases and J by 3 bases, with 12 bases between them. CDR3 bases: TGCAGCGTTGAGAGTAGGGAACTTGGGGCCAACGTCCTGACTTTC. It specifies CSVESRELGANVLTF.

V gene TRBV29-1 combines with J gene TRBJ2-1, with 8 bases matching TRBD1. CDR3 length: 14 residues. Germline CDR1 reads SQVTM; CDR2 reads ANQGSEA. Unmatched junction bases numbered 12, after V lost 7 bases and J lost 7 bases. As DNA, the CDR3 is TGCAGCGCGAGAGACAGGGGAAACCGTAATGAGCAGTTCTTC. It codes for CSARDRGNRNEQFF.

This rearrangement joins TRBV7-2 to TRBJ2-7; D perhaps matches TRBD1 (5 bases). Germline V lookup: CDR1 SGHTA, CDR2 FQGNSA. The CDR3 sequence is 14 residues long. The V end lost 1 base, the J end lost 1 base, and 8 bases lay between the germline ends. CDR3 sequence reads: CASSLVQGSYEQYF. In DNA, the CDR3 is TGTGCCAGCAGCTTAGTCCAGGGTTCCTACGAGCAGTACTTC.

This clone appeared a few times. This rearrangement joins TRBV25-1 to TRBJ2-5; 9 nucleotides agree with TRBD1. V gave up 4 bases and J gave up 5 bases; unmatched junction bases: 5. Germline CDR1 MGHDK, CDR2 SYGVNS. This CDR3 spans 14 amino acids. The CDR3 nucleotides are TGTGCCAGCAGTGCCGGGACAGGGTTCGAGACCCAGTACTTC. Translating gives CASSAGTGFETQYF.

The chain uses TRBV4-3 and TRBJ1-1, with 7 bases lining up with TRBD1. Trimming removed 3 bases from V and 6 bases from J; junction bases left unmatched: 4. The CDR3 spans 13 residues. Germline CDR1 LGHNA, CDR2 YSLEER. The CDR3 here is CASSHGTAAEAFF. The CDR3 DNA reads as TGCGCCAGCAGCCATGGGACAGCCGCTGAAGCTTTCTTT.

The CDR3 sequence: CASSFLPGTEAFF. CDR3 nucleotides: TGTGCCAGCAGCTTTTTACCGGGAACTGAAGCTTTCTTT. The chain combines TRBV5-4 with TRBJ1-1; D remains ambiguous. CDR1 is SGHNT and CDR2 is YYREEE in the germline V gene (reference sequence). The CDR3 runs 13 residues. V lost 2 bases to trimming and J lost 5 bases, with 10 bases between them.

The gene calls are TRBV29-1 and TRBJ1-5; possible D gene TRBD1, 6 bases. Germline V lookup: CDR1 SQVTM, CDR2 ANQGSEA. This CDR3 spans 14 amino acids. V dropped 6 bases and J dropped 2 bases, with 14 bases sitting between them. The CDR3 nucleotides are TGCAGCGTGGGGGGGCCGGGAGGCAATCAGCCCCAGCATTTT. Protein product: CSVGGPGGNQPQHF.

This chain joins TRBV4-3 and TRBJ2-6; the D gene is possibly TRBD2 (5 bases). Between the trimmed V and J ends, which lost 0 bases and 4 bases, there was a span of 16 bases. This CDR3 is built from 18 residues. CDR1 is LGHNA and CDR2 is YSLEER in the germline V gene. Here the CDR3 reads CASSQDSYMVAGANVLTF. CDR3 sequence (DNA): TGCGCCAGCAGCCAAGATTCTTACATGGTAGCGGGGGCCAACGTCCTGACTTTC.

The CDR3, as DNA: TGTGCCAGCAGCTTAGGACTAGCATTGACCGGGGAGCTGTTTTTT. Translating gives CASSLGLALTGELFF. The chain carries TRBV7-3 and TRBJ2-2; the match to TRBD2 covers 8 bases. Germline CDR1 is SGHTA and CDR2 is FQGTGA. Unmatched junction bases numbered 4, after V lost 2 bases and J lost 5 bases. The CDR3 contains 15 residues.

The V and J genes are TRBV28 and TRBJ2-3, with D perhaps TRBD2 (5 bases). Per germline, CDR1 MDHEN and CDR2 SYDVKM. The CDR3 has 14 residues. The ends were cut back, 5 bases at V and 11 bases at J, with 20 bases in the middle. CDR3 coding DNA: TGTGCCAGCAGTCCACTCTCCCCGATAGGAGGGCAGTATTTT. Translated, it gives CASSPLSPIGGQYF.